The T cell receptor beta chain described here comes from a study listed by TCRdb under 2016. With regard to this clonotype: Its antigen target is currently unknown. There are no base qualities to consult, and no much larger clone falls within one base.

The CDR3 runs 14 amino acids, cysteine and phenylalanine included. Solely the CDR3 DNA is kept, with 42 bases framed from the first base. Trimming takes 6 bases from V and 7 bases from J, and the germline ends sit 13 bases apart. The germline V gene supplies CDR1 MNHEY and CDR2 SVGAGI. Libraries came from RT-PCR. Data came from an Illumina MiSeq. TCRdb reanalyzed the raw reads on its own, using fastp at Q25 for trimming and MiXCR for clone calling, and kept in-frame beta chains. Identical CDR3 proteins give one entry, which carries the most common genes and DNA. For this sample there are more than 600,000 distinct CDR3 sequences; approximately 15% appear just once. Roughly 3.6% of the sample rests with the top ten.

The source is a female donor in good health, serving as a healthy control. Sequencing was performed on memory CD4+ T cells from blood. The chain employs TRBV6-5 and TRBJ1-6; the D region possibly corresponds to TRBD1 (6 bases align). CDR3 sequence: CASSPTGKNSPLHF. The DNA reads as follows: TGTGCCAGCAGCCCGACAGGAAAGAATTCACCCCTCCACTTT.